The next 19 T cell receptor beta chains were all read from a single sample in a study of OX40 agonist ivuxolimab in advanced cancers. Profiled with immunoSEQ multiplex PCR; TCRdb holds only in-frame clones, not every one. The sample consists of tens of thousands of clones, around 85% of them appearing once. Material: CD4+ or CD8+ T cells sorted from blood, obtained in a trial of the OX40 agonist ivuxolimab. These receptors all come from an adult with an advanced solid tumor such as melanoma, head and neck, liver or kidney cancer.

The chain links TRBV7-2 to TRBJ2-5; D is perhaps TRBD2 (5 bases). Between the trimmed V and J ends, which lost 6 bases and 8 bases, there was a span of 22 bases. Per the germline V gene, CDR1 is SGHTA and CDR2 is FQGNSA. This CDR3 is built from 15 residues. The CDR3 sequence is CASSLDSRHGRTQYF. Here the CDR3 DNA reads TGTGCCAGCAGTTTGGACTCCCGCCACGGTCGAACCCAGTACTTC.

The chain has TRBV5-6 and TRBJ2-1; 11 nucleotides match TRBD2. J was trimmed by 4 bases and V by 2 bases; bases with no gene match: 14. Germline V gene data show CDR1 as SGHDT and CDR2 as YYEEEE. CDR3 length equals 19 residues. The CDR3 nucleotides read TGTGCCAGCAGCTTCCAACTAGCGGGAGTAAGGGCAATTTACAATGAGCAGTTCTTC. Protein sequence: CASSFQLAGVRAIYNEQFF.

The chain couples TRBV9 to TRBJ2-2; D gene ambiguous. This CDR3 region has 15 residues. In germline, CDR1 is SGDLS, CDR2 YYNGEE. V lost 0 bases and J lost 5, with 11 bases in between. CDR3 nucleotide sequence: TGTGCCAGCAGCGTAGACCTCAGGTCTACCGGGGAGCTGTTTTTT. It yields the protein CASSVDLRSTGELFF. The variable domain in full, completed from reference TRBV9 and TRBJ2-2, reads DSGVTQTPKHLITATGQRVTLRCSPRSGDLSVYWYQQSLDQGLQFLIQYYNGEERAKGNILERFSAQQFPDLHSELNLSSLELGDSALYFCASSVDLRSTGELFFGEGSRLTVL.

The rearrangement links TRBV28 to TRBJ1-6; 9 bases align to TRBD1. The germline V gene has CDR1 MDHEN and CDR2 SYDVKM. V lost 5 bases to trimming and J lost 8 bases; unmatched junction nucleotides: 4. The CDR3 extends over 14 amino acids. The CDR3 sequence is CASSQRDRDSPLHF. The CDR3 DNA sequence: TGTGCCAGCAGTCAGAGGGACAGGGATTCACCCCTCCACTTT.

This chain links TRBV29-1 with TRBJ2-1; 9 bases are a match to TRBD2. The CDR3 sequence is 14 residues long. In germline, CDR1 is SQVTM, CDR2 ANQGSEA. V shed 7 bases, J shed 7 bases, and the junction held 11 bases outside the gene matches. CDR3 DNA sequence: TGCAGCGCCCGCGGCGGGGGGGCTAAAAATGAGCAGTTCTTC. Translating gives CSARGGGAKNEQFF.

The V gene is TRBV18, the J gene TRBJ2-3, with D possibly TRBD2 on 5 matching bases. The CDR3 consists of 13 residues. V was pared by 4 bases and J by 5 bases, with 10 bases between. The germline gives CDR1 KGHSH, CDR2 LQKENI. CDR3 coding DNA: TGTGCCAGCTCACTAACTAGAGGAGATACGCAGTATTTT. Amino acids: CASSLTRGDTQYF. Full variable domain (outside the CDR3, taken from reference TRBV18 and TRBJ2-3): NAGVMQNPRHLVRRRGQEARLRCSPMKGHSHVYWYRQLPEEGLKFMVYLQKENIIDESGMPKERFSAEFPKEGPSILRIQQVVRGDSAAYFCASSLTRGDTQYFGPGTRLTVL.

In its sample, this clone was seen once. CDR3 coding DNA: TGTGCCAGCAGTTACGACCCCGGGACAGGGCCAAAAAACATTCAGTACTTC. It is translated as CASSYDPGTGPKNIQYF. The V and J genes are TRBV28 and TRBJ2-4; TRBD1 agrees at 9 bases. The V gene's germline CDR1 is MDHEN and CDR2 SYDVKM. V lost 4 bases, J lost 4 bases, and 11 bases stayed unmatched. The CDR3 is 17 residues long.

The chain carries TRBV13 and TRBJ2-1; 9 positions agree with TRBD1. V shed 6 bases, J shed 5 bases, and the junction held 14 bases outside the gene matches. CDR1 is PRHDT, CDR2 FYEKMQ, per germline (reference sequence). The CDR3 is 17 amino acids. This chain's CDR3 is CASSLYPGQGYNNEQFF. The DNA of the CDR3 is TGTGCCAGCAGTTTATATCCCGGACAGGGGTACAACAATGAGCAGTTCTTC.

About this clone: At the DNA level, this CDR3 is encoded by other sequences in the same sample as well. The chain has TRBV28 and TRBJ2-3; no reliable D call. CDR3 length: 12 amino acids. CDR1 and CDR2 (germline): MDHEN, SYDVKM. V dropped 3 bases and J dropped 3 bases, with 4 bases sitting between them. The CDR3 DNA sequence: TGTGCCAGCAGTTTCAGAACAGATACGCAGTATTTT. It encodes CASSFRTDTQYF.

The rearrangement joins TRBV7-2 to TRBJ1-2, with D unresolved. V was pared by 5 bases and J by 8 bases, with 21 bases between. The CDR3 length is 15 residues. Germline V gene lookup returns CDR1 SGHTA and CDR2 FQGNSA. The CDR3, as DNA: TGTGCCAGCAGCCTTAAGTTGGGGTCCTATAGGGGCTACACCTTC. This codes for CASSLKLGSYRGYTF.

CDR3 protein: CASNLRQGATNEKLFF. The CDR3 DNA is TGTGCCAGCAACCTACGACAGGGGGCAACTAATGAAAAACTGTTTTTT. The chain has TRBV28 and TRBJ1-4, with 9 bases that match TRBD1. Germline-derived CDR1 and CDR2 are MDHEN and SYDVKM. With V trimmed by 7 bases and J by 0 bases, 6 bases remained unmatched. The CDR3 covers 16 residues.

The chain couples TRBV28 to TRBJ2-1, with D perhaps being TRBD1 or TRBD2 (6 bases each). The CDR3 contains 16 residues. CDR1 MDHEN and CDR2 SYDVKM come from the germline V gene. V was clipped by 3 bases and J by 6 bases, with 18 bases between them. As DNA, the CDR3 is TGTGCCAGCAGTTTCAACGAACAGGGAGGAGGCAATGAGCAGTTCTTC. Its translation: CASSFNEQGGGNEQFF.

The rearrangement links TRBV27 to TRBJ2-1; 10 bases map to TRBD2. V dropped 8 bases and J dropped 7; count of bases not matched to a gene: 5. The CDR3 runs 13 residues. Germline loops: CDR1 MNHEY, CDR2 SMNVEV (reference sequence). CDR3 protein: CASALAGRNEQFF. As DNA, the CDR3 is TGTGCCAGCGCACTAGCGGGAAGGAATGAGCAGTTCTTC.

This sequence joins TRBV4-2 and TRBJ1-3; possibly TRBD1 for D (5 bases). Germline V gives CDR1 LGHNA, CDR2 YNFKEQ. The V gene lost 1 base and the J gene lost 7 bases, with 11 bases spanning the gap. The CDR3 covers 14 residues. CDR3 in DNA: TGTGCCAGCAGCCAAGGATACGGGGGGAACACCATATATTTT. Translated: CASSQGYGGNTIYF.

V gene TRBV29-1 combines with J gene TRBJ2-5; no clear D. CDR1 is SQVTM, CDR2 ANQGSEA, per germline. The V end was cut by 3 bases, the J end by 3 bases, with 8 bases between. CDR3 size: 12 residues. The chain's CDR3 is CSVEAVEETQYF. The CDR3 DNA reads TGCAGCGTTGAGGCGGTCGAAGAGACCCAGTACTTC.

This clone is categorized as medium-sized. The V gene is TRBV30, the J gene TRBJ1-3; TRBD1 is a possible D gene (6 bases). The V end lost 2 bases, the J end lost 3 bases, and 14 bases lay between the germline ends. This CDR3 is built from 15 residues. Germline V gene sequence: CDR1 GTSNPN, CDR2 SVGIG (reference sequence). The CDR3 loop is CAWSRWGLGGNTIYF. CDR3 nucleotide sequence: TGTGCCTGGAGTAGGTGGGGGCTAGGTGGAAACACCATATATTTT. Full variable domain (remainder filled in from reference TRBV30 and TRBJ1-3): SQTIHQWPATLVQPVGSPLSLECTVEGTSNPNLYWYRQAAGRGLQLLFYSVGIGQISSEVPQNLSASRPQDRQFILSSKKLLLSDSGFYLCAWSRWGLGGNTIYFGEGSWLTVV.

V usage is TRBV6-5 and J usage is TRBJ2-1; 9 positions match TRBD2. Germline CDR1 and CDR2: MNHEY and SVGAGI. V shed 6 bases and J 8 bases; nucleotides not matched to a gene: 8. The CDR3 has 14 amino acids. CDR3 sequence: CASRKREDLDEQFF. In DNA, the CDR3 is TGTGCCAGCAGAAAGCGGGAGGATTTAGATGAGCAGTTCTTC.

The CDR3 nucleotides are TGTGCCAGCGTCAACCCCGGACTAGCGGGGAGACAATACTTC. Translation gives CASVNPGLAGRQYF. The chain combines TRBV28 with TRBJ2-5, with TRBD2 identical over 12 bases. Germline values: CDR1 MDHEN, CDR2 SYDVKM. CDR3 length equals 14 residues. Trimming took 8 bases from V and 14 from J; bases not matched to a gene: 15.

V is TRBV7-9 and J is TRBJ1-1; D perhaps matches TRBD1 (5 bases). The germline V gene has CDR1 SEHNR and CDR2 FQNEAQ (reference sequence). Trimming took off 2 bases at V and 1 base at J, with 5 bases between the two ends. The CDR3 totals 13 residues. CDR3 in DNA: TGTGCCAGCAGCTTACAGGGGAACACTGAAGCTTTCTTT. It yields the protein CASSLQGNTEAFF.